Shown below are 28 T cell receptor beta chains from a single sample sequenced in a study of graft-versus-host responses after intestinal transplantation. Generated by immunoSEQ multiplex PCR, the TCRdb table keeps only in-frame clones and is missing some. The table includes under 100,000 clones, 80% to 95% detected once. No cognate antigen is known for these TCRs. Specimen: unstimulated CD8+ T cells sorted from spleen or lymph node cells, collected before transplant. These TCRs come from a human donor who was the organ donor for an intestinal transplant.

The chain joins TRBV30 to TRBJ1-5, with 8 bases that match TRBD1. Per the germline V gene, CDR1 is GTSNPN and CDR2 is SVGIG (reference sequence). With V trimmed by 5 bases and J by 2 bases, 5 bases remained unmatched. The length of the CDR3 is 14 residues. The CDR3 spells CAWALTGGNQPQHF. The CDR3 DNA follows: TGTGCCTGGGCCCTGACAGGGGGCAATCAGCCCCAGCATTTT.

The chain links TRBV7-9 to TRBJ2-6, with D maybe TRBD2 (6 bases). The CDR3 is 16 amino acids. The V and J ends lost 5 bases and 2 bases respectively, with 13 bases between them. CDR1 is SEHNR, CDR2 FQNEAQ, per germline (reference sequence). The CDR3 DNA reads TGTGCCAGCAGCCCAAAACCGGGGGCTGGGGCCAACGTCCTGACTTTC. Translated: CASSPKPGAGANVLTF.

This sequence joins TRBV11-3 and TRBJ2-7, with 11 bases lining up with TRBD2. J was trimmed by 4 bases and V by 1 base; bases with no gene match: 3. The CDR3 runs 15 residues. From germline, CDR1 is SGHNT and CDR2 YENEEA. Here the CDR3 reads CASSLVLAGAYEQYF. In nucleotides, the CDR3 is TGTGCCAGCAGCTTAGTACTAGCGGGGGCTTACGAGCAGTACTTC.

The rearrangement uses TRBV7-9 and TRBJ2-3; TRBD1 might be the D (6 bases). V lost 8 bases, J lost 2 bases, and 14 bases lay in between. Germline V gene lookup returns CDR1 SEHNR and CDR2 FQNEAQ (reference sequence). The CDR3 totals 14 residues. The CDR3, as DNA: TGTGCCAGCCCGGGGCAGGGGATCACAGATACGCAGTATTTT. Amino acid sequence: CASPGQGITDTQYF.

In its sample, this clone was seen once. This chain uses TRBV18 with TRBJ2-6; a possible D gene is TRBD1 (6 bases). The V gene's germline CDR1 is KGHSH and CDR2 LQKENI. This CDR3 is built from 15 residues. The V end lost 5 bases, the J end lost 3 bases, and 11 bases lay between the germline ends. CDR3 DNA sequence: TGTGCCAGCTCAAAGACAGGTTTTGGGGCCAACGTCCTGACTTTC. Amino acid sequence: CASSKTGFGANVLTF.

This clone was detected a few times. This CDR3 reads CASSWGTFTGELFF. The CDR3 DNA reads as TGCGCCAGCAGCTGGGGGACATTCACCGGGGAGCTGTTTTTT. V and J are TRBV5-1 and TRBJ2-2; maybe TRBD1 (6 bases). The CDR3 has 14 residues. Germline loops: CDR1 SGHRS, CDR2 YFSETQ. V was shortened by 3 bases and J by 4 bases, with 10 bases between the two germline ends.

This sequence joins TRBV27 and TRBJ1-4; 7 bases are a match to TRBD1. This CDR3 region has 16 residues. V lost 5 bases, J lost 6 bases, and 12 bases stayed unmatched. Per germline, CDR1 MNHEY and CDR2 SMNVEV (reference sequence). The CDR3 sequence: CASSQHRGGPDEKLFF. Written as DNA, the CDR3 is TGTGCCAGCAGTCAACACAGGGGCGGGCCTGATGAAAAACTGTTTTTT.

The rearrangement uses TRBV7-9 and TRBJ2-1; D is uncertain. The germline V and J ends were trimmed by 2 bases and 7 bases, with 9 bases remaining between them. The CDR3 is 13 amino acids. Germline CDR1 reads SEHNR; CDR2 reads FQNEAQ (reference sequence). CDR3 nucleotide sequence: TGTGCCAGCAGCTTATCTCCGCGAAATGAGCAGTTCTTC. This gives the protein CASSLSPRNEQFF.

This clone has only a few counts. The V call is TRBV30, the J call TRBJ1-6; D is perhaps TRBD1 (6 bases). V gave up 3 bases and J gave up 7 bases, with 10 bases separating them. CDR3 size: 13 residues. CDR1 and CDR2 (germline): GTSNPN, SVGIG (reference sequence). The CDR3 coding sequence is TGTGCCTGGAGGCAGGGGTTAAATTCACCCCTCCACTTT. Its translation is CAWRQGLNSPLHF.

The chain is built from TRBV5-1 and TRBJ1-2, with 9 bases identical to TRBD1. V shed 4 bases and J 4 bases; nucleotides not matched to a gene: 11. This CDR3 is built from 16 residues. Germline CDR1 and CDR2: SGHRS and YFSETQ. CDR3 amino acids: CASSPTVGQGSYGYTF. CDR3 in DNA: TGCGCCAGCAGCCCCACGGTTGGACAGGGGAGCTATGGCTACACCTTC.

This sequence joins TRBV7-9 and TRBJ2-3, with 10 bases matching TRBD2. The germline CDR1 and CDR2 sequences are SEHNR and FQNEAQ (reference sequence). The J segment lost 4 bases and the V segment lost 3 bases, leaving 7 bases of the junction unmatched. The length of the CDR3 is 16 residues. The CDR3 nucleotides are TGTGCCAGCAGCTTCGGGCTAGCGGGAGAGGCAGATACGCAGTATTTT. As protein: CASSFGLAGEADTQYF.

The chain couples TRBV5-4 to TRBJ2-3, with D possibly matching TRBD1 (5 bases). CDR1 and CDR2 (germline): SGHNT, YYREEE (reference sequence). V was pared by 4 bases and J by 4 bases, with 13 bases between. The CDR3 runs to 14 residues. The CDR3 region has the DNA TGTGCCAGCAGCGGGGCCAACTCGCCAGATACGCAGTATTTT. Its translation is CASSGANSPDTQYF.

The CDR3 bases are TGTGCCAGCAGCCCCGGGACATTTAACACTGAAGCTTTCTTT. This gives the protein CASSPGTFNTEAFF. The V gene is TRBV6-5, the J gene TRBJ1-1, with a weak D call TRBD1 (6 bases). V gave up 6 bases and J gave up 2 bases, with 13 bases separating them. CDR3 length: 14 amino acids. Per the germline V gene, CDR1 is MNHEY and CDR2 is SVGAGI.

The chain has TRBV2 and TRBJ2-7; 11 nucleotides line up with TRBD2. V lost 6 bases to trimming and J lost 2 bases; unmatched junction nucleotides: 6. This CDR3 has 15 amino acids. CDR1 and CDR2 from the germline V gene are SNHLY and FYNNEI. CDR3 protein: CASRASGGQPYEQYF. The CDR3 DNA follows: TGTGCCAGCAGGGCTAGCGGGGGGCAGCCCTACGAGCAGTACTTC.

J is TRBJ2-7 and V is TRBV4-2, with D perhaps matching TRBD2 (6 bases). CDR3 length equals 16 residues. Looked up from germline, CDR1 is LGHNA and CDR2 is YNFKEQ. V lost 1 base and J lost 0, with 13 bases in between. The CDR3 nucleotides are TGTGCCAGCAGCCAAGGCTCGGGGGAAGGCTCCTACGAGCAGTACTTC. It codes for CASSQGSGEGSYEQYF.

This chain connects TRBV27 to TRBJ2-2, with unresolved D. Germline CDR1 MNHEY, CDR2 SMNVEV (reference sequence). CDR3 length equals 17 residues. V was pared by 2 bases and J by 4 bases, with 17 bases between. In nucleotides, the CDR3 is TGTGCCAGCAGTTTAGTGCGGAAAACGGCGAGCACCGGGGAGCTGTTTTTT. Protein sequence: CASSLVRKTASTGELFF.

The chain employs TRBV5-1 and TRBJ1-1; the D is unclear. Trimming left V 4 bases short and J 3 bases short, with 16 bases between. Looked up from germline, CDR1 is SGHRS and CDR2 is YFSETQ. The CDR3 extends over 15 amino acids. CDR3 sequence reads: CASSIGYGLDTEAFF. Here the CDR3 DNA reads TGCGCCAGCAGCATTGGATACGGACTCGACACTGAAGCTTTCTTT.

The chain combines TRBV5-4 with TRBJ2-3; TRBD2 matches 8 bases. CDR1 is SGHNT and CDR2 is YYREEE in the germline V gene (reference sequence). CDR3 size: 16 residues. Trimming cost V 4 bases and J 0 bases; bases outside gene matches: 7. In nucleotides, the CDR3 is TGTGCCAGCAGCCCGCCTAGCGGGCCAAGCACAGATACGCAGTATTTT. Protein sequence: CASSPPSGPSTDTQYF.

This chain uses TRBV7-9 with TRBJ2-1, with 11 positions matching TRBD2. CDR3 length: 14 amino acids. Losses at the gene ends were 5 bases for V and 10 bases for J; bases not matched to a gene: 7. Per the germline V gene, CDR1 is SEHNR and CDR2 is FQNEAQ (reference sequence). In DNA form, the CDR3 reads TGTGCCAGCAGCCAAACTAGCGGGAGATTCGAGCAGTTCTTC. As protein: CASSQTSGRFEQFF. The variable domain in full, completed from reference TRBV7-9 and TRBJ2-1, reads DTGVSQNPRHKITKRGQNVTFRCDPISEHNRLYWYRQTLGQGPEFLTYFQNEAQLEKSRLLSDRFSAERPKGSFSTLEIQRTEQGDSAMYLCASSQTSGRFEQFFGPGTRLTVL.

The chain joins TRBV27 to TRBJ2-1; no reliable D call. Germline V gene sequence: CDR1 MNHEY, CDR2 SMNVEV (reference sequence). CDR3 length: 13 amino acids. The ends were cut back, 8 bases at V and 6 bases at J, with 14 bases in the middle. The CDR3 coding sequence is TGTGCCAGCGGTTCGGGTATGGTCAATGAGCAGTTCTTC. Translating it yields CASGSGMVNEQFF.

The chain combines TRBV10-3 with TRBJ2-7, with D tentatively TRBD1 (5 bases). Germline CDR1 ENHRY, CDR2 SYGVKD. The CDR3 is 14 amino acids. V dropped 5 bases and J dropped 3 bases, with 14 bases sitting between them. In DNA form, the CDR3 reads TGTGCCATCAGTCCTACGACAGTCGACTACGAGCAGTACTTC. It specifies CAISPTTVDYEQYF.

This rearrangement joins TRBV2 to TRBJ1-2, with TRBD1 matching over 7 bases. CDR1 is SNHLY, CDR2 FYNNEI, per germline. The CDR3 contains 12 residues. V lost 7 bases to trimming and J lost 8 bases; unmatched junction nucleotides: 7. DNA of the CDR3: TGTGCCAGCATGAAGGACAGGTGGGGCTACACCTTC. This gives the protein CASMKDRWGYTF. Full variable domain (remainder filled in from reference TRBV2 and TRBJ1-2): EPEVTQTPSHQVTQMGQEVILRCVPISNHLYFYWYRQILGQKVEFLVSFYNNEISEKSEIFDDQFSVERPDGSNFTLKIRSTKLEDSAMYFCASMKDRWGYTFGSGTRLTVV.

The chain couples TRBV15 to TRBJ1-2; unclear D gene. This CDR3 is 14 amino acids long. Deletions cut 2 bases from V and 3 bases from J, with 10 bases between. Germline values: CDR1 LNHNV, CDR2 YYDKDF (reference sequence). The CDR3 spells CATSRPPLDYGYTF. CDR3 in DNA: TGTGCCACCAGCAGACCCCCTCTCGACTATGGCTACACCTTC.

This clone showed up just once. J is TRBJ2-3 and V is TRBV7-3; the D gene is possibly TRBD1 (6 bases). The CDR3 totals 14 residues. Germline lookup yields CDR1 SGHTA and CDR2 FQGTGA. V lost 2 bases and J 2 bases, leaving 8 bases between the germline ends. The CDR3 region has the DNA TGTGCCAGCAGCTTAGTGGGGGCCACAGATACGCAGTATTTT. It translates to CASSLVGATDTQYF. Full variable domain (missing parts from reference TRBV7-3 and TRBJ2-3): GAGVSQTPSNKVTEKGKYVELRCDPISGHTALYWYRQSLGQGPEFLIYFQGTGAADDSGLPNDRFFAVRPEGSVSTLKIQRTERGDSAVYLCASSLVGATDTQYFGPGTRLTVL.

The CDR3 sequence: CASVSGLAKNIQYF. In DNA, the CDR3 is TGTGCCAGCGTCAGCGGGCTAGCCAAAAACATTCAGTACTTC. This rearrangement joins TRBV2 to TRBJ2-4; perhaps TRBD2 as D (6 bases). Per germline, CDR1 SNHLY and CDR2 FYNNEI. Deletions cut 8 bases from V and 0 bases from J, with 11 bases between. This CDR3 has 14 residues.

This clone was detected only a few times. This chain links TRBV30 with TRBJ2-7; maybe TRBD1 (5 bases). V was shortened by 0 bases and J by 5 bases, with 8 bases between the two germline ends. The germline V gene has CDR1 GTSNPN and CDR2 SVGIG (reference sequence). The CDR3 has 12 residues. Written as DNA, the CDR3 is TGTGCCTGGAGTGTTGGGGCGGACGAGCAGTACTTC. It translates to CAWSVGADEQYF. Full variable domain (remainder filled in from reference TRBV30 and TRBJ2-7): SQTIHQWPATLVQPVGSPLSLECTVEGTSNPNLYWYRQAAGRGLQLLFYSVGIGQISSEVPQNLSASRPQDRQFILSSKKLLLSDSGFYLCAWSVGADEQYFGPGTRLTVT.

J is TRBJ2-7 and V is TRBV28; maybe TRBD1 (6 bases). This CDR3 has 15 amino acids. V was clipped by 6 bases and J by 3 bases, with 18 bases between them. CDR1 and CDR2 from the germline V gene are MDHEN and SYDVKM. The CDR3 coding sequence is TGTGCCAGCAGCCCCCTCCTCCCAGGGGACTACGAGCAGTACTTC. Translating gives CASSPLLPGDYEQYF.

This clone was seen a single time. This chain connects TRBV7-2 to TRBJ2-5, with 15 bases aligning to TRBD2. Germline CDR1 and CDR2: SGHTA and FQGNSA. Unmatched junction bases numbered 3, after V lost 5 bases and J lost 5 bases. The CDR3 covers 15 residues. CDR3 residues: CASSRGLAGGETQYF. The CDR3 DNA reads TGTGCCAGCAGCCGAGGACTAGCGGGGGGGGAGACCCAGTACTTC.